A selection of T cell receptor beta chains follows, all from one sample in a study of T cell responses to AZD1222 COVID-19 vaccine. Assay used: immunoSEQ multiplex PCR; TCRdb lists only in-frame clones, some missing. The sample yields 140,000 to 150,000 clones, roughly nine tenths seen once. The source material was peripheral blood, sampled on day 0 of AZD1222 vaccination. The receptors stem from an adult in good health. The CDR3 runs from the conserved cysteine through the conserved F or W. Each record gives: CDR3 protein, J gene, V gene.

CDR3aa: CASSSPRKAPEQFF
j_gene: TRBJ2-1
v_gene: TRBV7-8

CDR3aa: CASSARGSGAFF
j_gene: TRBJ1-1
v_gene: TRBV12-3/TRBV12-4

CDR3aa: CASSVGQGSQYF
j_gene: TRBJ2-3
v_gene: TRBV9

CDR3aa: CASSQDGTESTVLTMNMNTEAFF
j_gene: TRBJ1-1
v_gene: TRBV3-1/TRBV3-2

CDR3aa: CSAITGGAAFF
j_gene: TRBJ1-1
v_gene: TRBV20-1

CDR3aa: CASGLDRGLRNTIYF
j_gene: TRBJ1-3
v_gene: TRBV12-5

CDR3aa: CASRNIPDTDTQYF
j_gene: TRBJ2-3
v_gene: TRBV7-9

CDR3aa: CASSVTPSYEQYF
j_gene: TRBJ2-7
v_gene: TRBV19

CDR3aa: CASSLVGGTSFNEQFF
j_gene: TRBJ2-1
v_gene: TRBV5-1

CDR3aa: CASSQKRGDNQPQHF
j_gene: TRBJ1-5
v_gene: TRBV21-1

CDR3aa: CASTQRGAPGNTIYF
j_gene: TRBJ1-3
v_gene: TRBV14

CDR3aa: CASSPDRLNTEAFF
j_gene: TRBJ1-1
v_gene: TRBV6-5

CDR3aa: CSVTSSSYEQYF
j_gene: TRBJ2-7
v_gene: TRBV29-1

CDR3aa: CASSLALDNSPLHF
j_gene: TRBJ1-6
v_gene: TRBV27

CDR3aa: CASSSFRASSYNEQFF
j_gene: TRBJ2-1
v_gene: TRBV11-2

CDR3aa: CASSHQTGMAEAFF
j_gene: TRBJ1-1
v_gene: TRBV6-5

CDR3aa: CASSPIRNQPQHF
j_gene: TRBJ1-5
v_gene: TRBV7-2

CDR3aa: CASSLAEAGTGELFF
j_gene: TRBJ2-2
v_gene: TRBV28

CDR3aa: CASSIRSRAGDEQYF
j_gene: TRBJ2-7
v_gene: TRBV6-5

CDR3aa: CASSIEVDTEAFF
j_gene: TRBJ1-1
v_gene: TRBV19

CDR3aa: CASSLGGQTYEQYF
j_gene: TRBJ2-7
v_gene: TRBV5-1

CDR3aa: CASSLRRNTEAFF
j_gene: TRBJ1-1
v_gene: TRBV28

CDR3aa: CASGRGDLGNQPQHF
j_gene: TRBJ1-5
v_gene: TRBV7-9

CDR3aa: CASSTGRDRGYNEQFF
j_gene: TRBJ2-1
v_gene: TRBV5-1

CDR3aa: CASGERGNQPQHF
j_gene: TRBJ1-5
v_gene: TRBV12-3/TRBV12-4

CDR3aa: CASSEGLSYNEQFF
j_gene: TRBJ2-1
v_gene: TRBV10-1

CDR3aa: CASSLWDQPQHF
j_gene: TRBJ1-5
v_gene: TRBV12-3/TRBV12-4

CDR3aa: CASSPRGSSPQHF
j_gene: TRBJ1-5
v_gene: TRBV19

CDR3aa: CASMGWTGEFSF
j_gene: TRBJ1-3
v_gene: TRBV10-1

CDR3aa: CAITPTGEGTEAFF
j_gene: TRBJ1-1
v_gene: TRBV10-3

CDR3aa: CAAAGQYNSPLHF
j_gene: TRBJ1-6
v_gene: TRBV30

CDR3aa: CASSYSGTHRGYTF
j_gene: TRBJ1-2
v_gene: TRBV6-5

CDR3aa: CAIARKDNSDPINLTYEQYF
j_gene: TRBJ2-7
v_gene: TRBV10-3

CDR3aa: CASTSPQGFVYGYTF
j_gene: TRBJ1-2
v_gene: TRBV19

CDR3aa: CASSPRSGNEQFF
j_gene: TRBJ2-1
v_gene: TRBV11-3

CDR3aa: CASSSKGFSYNEQFF
j_gene: TRBJ2-1
v_gene: TRBV5-1

CDR3aa: CASWGTHGANVLTF
j_gene: TRBJ2-6
v_gene: TRBV2

CDR3aa: CASSLDPGAGWYGYTF
j_gene: TRBJ1-2
v_gene: TRBV11-2

CDR3aa: CASSPYGTGGGNTIYF
j_gene: TRBJ1-3
v_gene: TRBV7-8

CDR3aa: CSVREGSLIQETQYF
j_gene: TRBJ2-5
v_gene: TRBV29-1

CDR3aa: CAIGGQLNTEAFF
j_gene: TRBJ1-1
v_gene: TRBV10-3

CDR3aa: CASSEARTGGGEQFF
j_gene: TRBJ2-1
v_gene: TRBV2

CDR3aa: CASRTGSYNSPLHF
j_gene: TRBJ1-6
v_gene: TRBV6-5

CDR3aa: CASSGGTGGSYEQYF
j_gene: TRBJ2-7
v_gene: TRBV5-1

CDR3aa: CASSWGRPTEAFF
j_gene: TRBJ1-1
v_gene: TRBV5-6

CDR3aa: CAISEQEINTEAFF
j_gene: TRBJ1-1
v_gene: TRBV10-3

CDR3aa: CASSFGGVDEQFF
j_gene: TRBJ2-1
v_gene: TRBV11-3

CDR3aa: CASSIGTDGNEQFF
j_gene: TRBJ2-1
v_gene: TRBV19

CDR3aa: CASSLATDQETQYF
j_gene: TRBJ2-5
v_gene: TRBV7-6